The sequence of this T cell receptor beta chain was determined in a study of T-cell memory formation after mild COVID-19. Study details: Largely donor-specific TCR clusters were found.

The study, taken as a whole, reports: Second-wave clones with a day 37 peak had unconfirmed SARS-CoV-2 specificity. Clones shrinking from day 15 to 85 showed even CD4/CD8 mixes; later expanders tilted CD4+. Some clones that responded were present in memory (sampled pre-infection), which suggests cross-reactive memory joined.

This clonotype was seen ten or more times. Its antigen remains unknown. V lost 4 bases and J lost 14, with 15 bases in between. Germline loops: CDR1 SEHNR, CDR2 FQNEAQ (reference sequence). This CDR3 is built from 12 residues. TCRdb fed the 5' RACE reads into MiXCR, producing one record per CDR3 protein. In the table there are around 80,000 distinct CDR3 sequences, 9.5% to 15% of which are singletons. The receptor comes from a man aged 18 to 35 who had mild COVID-19 (a few samples of this study predate the infection). Cell type and time point are not known. This rearrangement joins TRBV7-9 to TRBJ2-1, with D uncertain. The sample was PBMCs or a T cell subset sorted from them (not recorded which). The CDR3 DNA reads TGTGCCAGCAGCTCGAATTGGGGATCTGAGTTCTTC. This sequence encodes CASSSNWGSEFF.